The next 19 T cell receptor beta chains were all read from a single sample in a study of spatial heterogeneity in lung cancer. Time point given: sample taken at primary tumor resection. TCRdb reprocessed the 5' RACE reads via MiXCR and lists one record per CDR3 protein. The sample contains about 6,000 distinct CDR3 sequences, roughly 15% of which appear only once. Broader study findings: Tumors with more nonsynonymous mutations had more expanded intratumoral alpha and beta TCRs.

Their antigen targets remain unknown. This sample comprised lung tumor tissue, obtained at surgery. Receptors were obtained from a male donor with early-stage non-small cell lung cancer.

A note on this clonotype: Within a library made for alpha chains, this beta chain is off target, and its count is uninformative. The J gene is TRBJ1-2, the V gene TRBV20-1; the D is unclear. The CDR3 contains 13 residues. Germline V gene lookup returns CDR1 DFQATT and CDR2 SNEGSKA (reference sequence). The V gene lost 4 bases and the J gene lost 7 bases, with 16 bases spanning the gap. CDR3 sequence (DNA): TGCAGTGCTACGGTGGCAAAGACCGGTGGCTACACCTTC. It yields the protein CSATVAKTGGYTF.

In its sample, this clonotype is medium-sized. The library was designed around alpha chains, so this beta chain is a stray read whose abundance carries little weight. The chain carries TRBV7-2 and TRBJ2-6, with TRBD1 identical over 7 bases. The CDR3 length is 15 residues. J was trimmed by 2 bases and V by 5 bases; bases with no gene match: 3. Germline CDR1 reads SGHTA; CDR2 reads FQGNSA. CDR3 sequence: CASSGTGAGANVLTF. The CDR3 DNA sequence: TGTGCCAGCAGCGGCACAGGGGCTGGGGCCAACGTCCTGACTTTC.

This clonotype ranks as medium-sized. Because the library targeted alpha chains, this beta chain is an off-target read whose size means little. The CDR3 reads CASSLLRGSDTQYF. The CDR3 DNA reads as TGTGCCAGCAGCTTACTTCGGGGATCAGATACGCAGTATTTT. This rearrangement joins TRBV11-2 to TRBJ2-3; possible D gene TRBD2, 5 bases. The CDR3 is 14 amino acids. V lost 2 bases to trimming and J lost 4 bases, with 10 bases between them. Germline CDR1 is SGHAT and CDR2 is FQNNGV.

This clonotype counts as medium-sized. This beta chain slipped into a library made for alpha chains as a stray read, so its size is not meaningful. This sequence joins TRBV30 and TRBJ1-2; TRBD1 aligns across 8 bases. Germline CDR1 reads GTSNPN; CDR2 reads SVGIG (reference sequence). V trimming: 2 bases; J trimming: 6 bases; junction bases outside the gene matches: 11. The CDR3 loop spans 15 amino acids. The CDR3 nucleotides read TGTGCCTGGAGTCCCTATCATCGGACAGGGAATGGCTACACCTTC. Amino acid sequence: CAWSPYHRTGNGYTF.

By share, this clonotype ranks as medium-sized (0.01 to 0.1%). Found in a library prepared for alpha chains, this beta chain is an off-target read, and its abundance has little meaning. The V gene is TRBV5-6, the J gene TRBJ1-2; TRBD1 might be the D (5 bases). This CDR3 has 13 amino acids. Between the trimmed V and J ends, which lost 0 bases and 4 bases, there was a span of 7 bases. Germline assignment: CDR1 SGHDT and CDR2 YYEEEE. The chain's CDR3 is CASSLAGSYGYTF. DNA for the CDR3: TGTGCCAGCAGCTTGGCAGGGAGCTATGGCTACACCTTC. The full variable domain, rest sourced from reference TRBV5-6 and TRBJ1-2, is DAGVTQSPTHLIKTRGQQVTLRCSPKSGHDTVSWYQQALGQGPQFIFQYYEEEERQRGNFPDRFSGHQFPNYSSELNVNALLLGDSALYLCASSLAGSYGYTFGSGTRLTVV.

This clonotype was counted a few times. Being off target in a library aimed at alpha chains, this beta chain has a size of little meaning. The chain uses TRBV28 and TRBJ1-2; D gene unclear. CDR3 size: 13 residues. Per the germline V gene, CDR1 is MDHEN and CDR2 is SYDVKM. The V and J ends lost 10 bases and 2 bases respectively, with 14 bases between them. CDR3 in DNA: TGTGCCATCTCCCCGACGGGGAACTATGGCTACACCTTC. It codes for CAISPTGNYGYTF.

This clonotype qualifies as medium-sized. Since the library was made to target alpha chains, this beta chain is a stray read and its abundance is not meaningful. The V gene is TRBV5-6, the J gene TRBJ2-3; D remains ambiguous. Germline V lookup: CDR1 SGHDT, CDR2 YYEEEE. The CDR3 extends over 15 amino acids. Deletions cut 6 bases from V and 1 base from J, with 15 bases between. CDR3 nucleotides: TGTGCCAGCACCATGGCAGGATCGGGCACAGATACGCAGTATTTT. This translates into CASTMAGSGTDTQYF.

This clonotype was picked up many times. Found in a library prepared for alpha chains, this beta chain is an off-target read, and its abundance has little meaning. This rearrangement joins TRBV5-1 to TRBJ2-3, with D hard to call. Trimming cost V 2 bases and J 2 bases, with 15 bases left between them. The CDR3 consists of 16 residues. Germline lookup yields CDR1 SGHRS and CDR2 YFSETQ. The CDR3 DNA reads TGCGCCAGCAGCTTCGGACCCCACCAATCCACAGATACGCAGTATTTT. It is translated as CASSFGPHQSTDTQYF.

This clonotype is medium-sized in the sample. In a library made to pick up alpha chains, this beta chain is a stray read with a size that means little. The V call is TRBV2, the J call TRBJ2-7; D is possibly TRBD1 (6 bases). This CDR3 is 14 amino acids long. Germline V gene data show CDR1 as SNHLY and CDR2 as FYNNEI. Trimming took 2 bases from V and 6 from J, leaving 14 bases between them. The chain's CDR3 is CASSEQGQMGEQYF. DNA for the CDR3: TGTGCCAGCAGTGAACAAGGACAGATGGGCGAGCAGTACTTC.

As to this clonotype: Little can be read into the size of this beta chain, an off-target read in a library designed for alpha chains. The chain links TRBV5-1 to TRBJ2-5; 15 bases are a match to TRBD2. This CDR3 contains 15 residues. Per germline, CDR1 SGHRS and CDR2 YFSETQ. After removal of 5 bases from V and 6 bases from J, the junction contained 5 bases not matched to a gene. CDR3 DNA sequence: TGCGCCAGCAGTCCCGGGACTAGCGGGGGGCAGACCCAGTACTTC. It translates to CASSPGTSGGQTQYF.

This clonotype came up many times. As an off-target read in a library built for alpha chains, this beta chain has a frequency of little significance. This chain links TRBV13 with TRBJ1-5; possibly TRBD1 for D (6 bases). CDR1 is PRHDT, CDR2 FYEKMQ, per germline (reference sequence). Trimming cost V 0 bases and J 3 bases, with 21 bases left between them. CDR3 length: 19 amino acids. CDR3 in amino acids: CASSLGPGGRLEDNQPQHF. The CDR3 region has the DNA TGTGCCAGCAGCTTAGGCCCCGGGGGGCGCTTAGAGGACAATCAGCCCCAGCATTTT.

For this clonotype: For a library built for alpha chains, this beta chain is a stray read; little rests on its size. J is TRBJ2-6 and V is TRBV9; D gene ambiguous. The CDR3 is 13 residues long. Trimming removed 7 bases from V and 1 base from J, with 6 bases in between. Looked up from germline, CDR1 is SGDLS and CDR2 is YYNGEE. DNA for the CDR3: TGTGCCAGCCGGTCATCTGGGGCCAACGTCCTGACTTTC. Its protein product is CASRSSGANVLTF. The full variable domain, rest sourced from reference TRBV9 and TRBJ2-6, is DSGVTQTPKHLITATGQRVTLRCSPRSGDLSVYWYQQSLDQGLQFLIQYYNGEERAKGNILERFSAQQFPDLHSELNLSSLELGDSALYFCASRSSGANVLTFGAGSRLTVL.

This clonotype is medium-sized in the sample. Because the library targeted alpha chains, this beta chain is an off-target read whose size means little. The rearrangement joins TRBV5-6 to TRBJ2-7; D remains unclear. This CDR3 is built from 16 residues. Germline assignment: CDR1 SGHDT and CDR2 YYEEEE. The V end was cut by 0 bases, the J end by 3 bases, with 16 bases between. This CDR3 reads CASSLAVAVSFYEQYF. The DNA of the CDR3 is TGTGCCAGCAGCTTGGCCGTGGCAGTCTCCTTCTACGAGCAGTACTTC.

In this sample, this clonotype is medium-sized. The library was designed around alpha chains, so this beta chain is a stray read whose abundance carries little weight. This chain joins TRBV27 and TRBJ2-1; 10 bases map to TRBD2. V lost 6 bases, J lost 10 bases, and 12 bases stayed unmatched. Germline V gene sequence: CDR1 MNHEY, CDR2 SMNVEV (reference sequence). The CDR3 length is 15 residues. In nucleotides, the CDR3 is TGTGCCAGCAGCCCACTAGCGGGATGGGCGCGGGAGCAGTTCTTC. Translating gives CASSPLAGWAREQFF.

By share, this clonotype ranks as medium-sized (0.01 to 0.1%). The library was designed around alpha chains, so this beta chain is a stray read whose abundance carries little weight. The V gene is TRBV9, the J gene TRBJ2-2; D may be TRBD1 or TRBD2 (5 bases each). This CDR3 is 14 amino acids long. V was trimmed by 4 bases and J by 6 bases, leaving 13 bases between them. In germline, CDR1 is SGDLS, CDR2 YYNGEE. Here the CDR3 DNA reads TGTGCCAGCAGCCCTCCCGTGGGGGCCGGGGAGCTGTTTTTT. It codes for CASSPPVGAGELFF.

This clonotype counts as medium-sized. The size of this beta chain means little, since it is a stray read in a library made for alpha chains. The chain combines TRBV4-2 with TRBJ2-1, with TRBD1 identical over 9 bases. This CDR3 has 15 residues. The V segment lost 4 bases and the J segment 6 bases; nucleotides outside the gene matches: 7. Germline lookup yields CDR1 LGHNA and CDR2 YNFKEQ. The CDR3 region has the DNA TGTGCCAGCAGCCGCAACAGGGGGCAATTCAATGAGCAGTTCTTC. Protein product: CASSRNRGQFNEQFF.

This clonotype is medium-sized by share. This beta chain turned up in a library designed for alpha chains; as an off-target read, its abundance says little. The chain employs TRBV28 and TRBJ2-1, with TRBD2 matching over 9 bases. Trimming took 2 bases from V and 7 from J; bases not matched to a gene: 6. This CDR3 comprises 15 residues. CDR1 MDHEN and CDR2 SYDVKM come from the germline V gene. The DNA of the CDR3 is TGTGCCAGCAGTTTAGCGGGAGGGCCGGAAAATGAGCAGTTCTTC. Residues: CASSLAGGPENEQFF.

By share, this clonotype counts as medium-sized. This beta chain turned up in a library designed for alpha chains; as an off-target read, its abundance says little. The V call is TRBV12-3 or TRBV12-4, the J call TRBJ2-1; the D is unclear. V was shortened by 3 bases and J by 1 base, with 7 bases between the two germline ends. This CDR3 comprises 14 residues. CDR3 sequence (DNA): TGTGCCAGCAGTTTGGGTGGGTCCTACAATGAGCAGTTCTTC. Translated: CASSLGGSYNEQFF.

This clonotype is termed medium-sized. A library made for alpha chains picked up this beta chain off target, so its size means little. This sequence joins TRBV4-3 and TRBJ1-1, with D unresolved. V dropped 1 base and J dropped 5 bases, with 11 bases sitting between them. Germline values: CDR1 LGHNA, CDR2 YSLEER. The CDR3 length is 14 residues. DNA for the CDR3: TGCGCCAGCAGCCAAGGCGGGGAAGGGACTGAAGCTTTCTTT. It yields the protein CASSQGGEGTEAFF.